This entry features one T cell receptor beta chain sequence. Germline V gives CDR1 SGHTA, CDR2 FQGTGA. V was clipped by 9 bases and J by 0 bases, with 9 bases between them. This CDR3 spans 13 amino acids. The sample is drawn from a study of blood T cell repertoires in COVID-19. Looking at the study overall: Samples came from the United States, Italy and Spain, spanning acute and convalescent COVID-19. T cells, B-cell-depleted T cells, or PBMCs supplied cDNA or gDNA.

All enrollees were about 18 to 100 years old and from about 24 US areas. Some clones are missing from TCRdb's copy, which holds only in-frame ones; the method was immunoSEQ multiplex PCR. The sample yields approximately 220,000 clones, 80% to 90% seen once. The chain uses TRBV7-3 and TRBJ2-1, with a tentative D call TRBD2 (6 bases). The TCR was taken from a woman aged 40 to 50 with acute COVID-19. Sequencing input: PBMCs or T cells enriched from blood (not recorded which). CDR3 amino acids: CASGRDSYNEQFF. The CDR3 DNA reads as TGTGCCAGTGGGCGGGACTCCTACAATGAGCAGTTCTTC.